This TCR beta chain originates from a study of cytomegalovirus exposure and HLA in healthy donors. Regarding the study as a whole: Within a later analysis, the majority of CMV-associated TCR beta chains appeared HLA-restricted. For cytomegalovirus status, the classifier reportedly gave diagnoses with high specificity and sensitivity.

Primers for the PCR totalled 60 Vbeta and 13 Jbeta. The protocol was immunoSEQ multiplex PCR, while the TCRdb copy is restricted to in-frame clones and leaves out a portion. The table has roughly 140,000 clones, around three quarters seen once. Worth noting for this clone: Its antigen is as yet unknown.

Looked up from germline, CDR1 is ENHRY and CDR2 is SYGVKD. This CDR3 is 16 amino acids long. V lost 3 bases and J lost 3; bases outside the gene matches: 8. The sequencing input was PBMCs. The chain is built from TRBV10-3 and TRBJ2-3; 8 bases are a match to TRBD2. This receptor was obtained from a man aged 30 to 45 in good health and CMV-seronegative. The CDR3 DNA follows: TGTGCCATCAGTGAAGGCAGCGGGAGAGGTACAGATACGCAGTATTTT. The encoded protein is CAISEGSGRGTDTQYF.